A selection of T cell receptor beta chains follows, all from one sample in a study of glioma-infiltrating T cells. TCRdb processed the multiplex PCR reads anew with MiXCR; each CDR3 protein has one entry. The repertoire holds about 380,000 distinct CDR3 sequences, with roughly two fifths as singletons. Sequenced: glioma tissue, nonneoplastic brain tissue, or PBMCs (not recorded which). Receptors originate from a human donor with low-grade glioma or glioblastoma, undergoing nonglioma brain surgery, or in good health (not recorded which). CDR3s include the opening cysteine and the closing phenylalanine or tryptophan. A D gene is named only where the DNA matches it firmly. A clone size is listed for some rows: how often the clone was seen (once, few, many), or a class if it is expanded.

J: TRBJ2-7
D: TRBD2
size: -
V: TRBV6-6
DNA: TGTGCCAGCAGTCCCACCGGGACTAGCGGGATCCGGAAGCAGTACTTC
CDR3: CASSPTGTSGIRKQYF

J: TRBJ2-2
D: -
size: -
V: TRBV7-2
DNA: TGTGCCATCCTGGGGAACGACTACGGGGGCGGGGAGCTGTTTTTT
CDR3: CAILGNDYGGGELFF

J: TRBJ2-5
D: -
size: -
V: TRBV6-1
DNA: TGTGCCAGCAGCCGACACGGACAGTCGGACAAAGAGACCCAGTACTTC
CDR3: CASSRHGQSDKETQYF

J: TRBJ2-7
D: -
size: -
V: TRBV11-2
DNA: TGTGCCAGCAGCTTAGAGGCTATAACCTACGAGCAGTACTTC
CDR3: CASSLEAITYEQYF

J: TRBJ2-3
D: TRBD2
size: -
V: TRBV7-2
DNA: TGTGCCAGCAGCCCCATTTGGGGACTAGCAATGACAGATACGCAGTATTTT
CDR3: CASSPIWGLAMTDTQYF

J: TRBJ2-1
D: TRBD2
size: -
V: TRBV28
DNA: TGTGCCAGCAGTTTCGGGACTAGCGGGTTAGCCATTTACAATGAGCAGTTCTTC
CDR3: CASSFGTSGLAIYNEQFF

J: TRBJ2-5
D: -
size: -
V: TRBV4-3
DNA: TGCGCCAGCAGCCACGATAAGACACGCCAGGGGAAAGAGACCCAGTACTTC
CDR3: CASSHDKTRQGKETQYF

J: TRBJ2-1
D: -
size: -
V: TRBV19
DNA: TGTGCCAGTAGTATAGTTGGGGGGTTCAATGAGCAGTTCTTC
CDR3: CASSIVGGFNEQFF

J: TRBJ1-6
D: -
size: many
V: TRBV28
DNA: TGTGCCAGCAGTTTAGACAGAGGTTCACCCCTCCACTTT
CDR3: CASSLDRGSPLHF

J: TRBJ1-5
D: -
size: few
V: TRBV12-3/TRBV12-4
DNA: TGTGCCAGGGGGGGGGCACCTTCTAGCAATCAGCCCCAGCATTTT
CDR3: CARGGAPSSNQPQHF

J: TRBJ2-7
D: -
size: few
V: TRBV7-2
DNA: TGTGCCAGCAGCTTAAAGTTCTCCTACGAGCAGTACTTC
CDR3: CASSLKFSYEQYF

J: TRBJ1-1
D: TRBD1
size: few
V: TRBV4-3
DNA: TGCGCCAGCAGCCAAGATTACGGACAGGGTGGTGCTTTCTTT
CDR3: CASSQDYGQGGAFF

J: TRBJ1-1
D: TRBD1
size: -
V: TRBV6-1
DNA: TGTGCCATCAGTTGGTACAGGGGCGGATATACTGAAGCTTTCTTT
CDR3: CAISWYRGGYTEAFF

J: TRBJ1-1
D: -
size: many
V: TRBV6-1
DNA: TGTGCCAGCAGTGAAGCGGCGGGGCTCGGCGAAGCTTTCTTT
CDR3: CASSEAAGLGEAFF

J: TRBJ2-7
D: -
size: many
V: TRBV7-2
DNA: TGTGCCAGCAGCTTCCGCGTAAGCTCCTACGAGCAGTACTTC
CDR3: CASSFRVSSYEQYF

J: TRBJ2-1
D: -
size: -
V: TRBV29-1
DNA: TGCAGCGTTGAACGGGATGGGGATGAGCAGTTCTTC
CDR3: CSVERDGDEQFF

J: TRBJ1-2
D: -
size: -
V: TRBV6-1
DNA: TGCGCCAGCAGCCCTGCGGACAATAACTATGGCTACACCTTC
CDR3: CASSPADNNYGYTF

J: TRBJ1-6
D: TRBD1
size: many
V: TRBV20-1
DNA: TGCAGTGCCGACAGGGGTACACCCCTCCACTTT
CDR3: CSADRGTPLHF

J: TRBJ1-6
D: TRBD1
size: few
V: TRBV4-3
DNA: TGCGCCAGCAGCCAAGTACAGGGGACCGGGTCACCCCTCCACTTT
CDR3: CASSQVQGTGSPLHF

J: TRBJ2-1
D: TRBD1
size: -
V: TRBV7-2
DNA: TGTGCCAGCAGCTCTCTAGGGGGCTCCTACAATGGGCAGTTCTTC
CDR3: CASSSLGGSYNGQFF

J: TRBJ2-5
D: -
size: -
V: TRBV19
DNA: TGTGCCAGTAGTTCCTCTAGGGGGGGCCGGCAAGAGACCCAGTACTTC
CDR3: CASSSSRGGRQETQYF

J: TRBJ1-1
D: -
size: few
V: TRBV5-5
DNA: TGTGCCAGCAGCTTGGGGCAGGGGAAGGGCACTGAAGCTTTCTTT
CDR3: CASSLGQGKGTEAFF

J: TRBJ2-1
D: -
size: few
V: TRBV27
DNA: TGTGCCAGCAGTTCGACTAGTGTCAATGAGCAGTTCTTC
CDR3: CASSSTSVNEQFF

J: TRBJ2-5
D: -
size: -
V: TRBV7-2
DNA: TGTGCCAGCAGCTCCCTGGCGGGCAGGGGCGTAGAGACCCAGTACTTC
CDR3: CASSSLAGRGVETQYF

J: TRBJ2-1
D: TRBD1
size: many
V: TRBV27
DNA: TGTGCCAGCAGCTCCGGACAGGTGTTCTACAATGAGCAGTTCTTC
CDR3: CASSSGQVFYNEQFF

J: TRBJ2-5
D: -
size: -
V: TRBV4-2
DNA: TGTGCCAGCAGCCCCGCGGACCAGATGACCCAGTACTTC
CDR3: CASSPADQMTQYF

J: TRBJ1-1
D: -
size: -
V: TRBV14
DNA: TGTGCCAGCAGCCAAGCCCGTAACGAAGCTTTATTT
CDR3: CASSQARNEALF

J: TRBJ1-1
D: -
size: -
V: TRBV7-2
DNA: TGTGCCAGCAGCTCCCTCTGGAACACTGAAGCTTTCTTT
CDR3: CASSSLWNTEAFF

J: TRBJ2-7
D: -
size: few
V: TRBV28
DNA: TGTGCCAGCAGTCTTACTTATGACCCCTACGAGCAGTACTTC
CDR3: CASSLTYDPYEQYF

J: TRBJ2-5
D: TRBD2
size: -
V: TRBV28
DNA: TGTGCCAGCAGTTCCAACGGCGGGCTAGCGGAACAAGAGACCCAGTACTTC
CDR3: CASSSNGGLAEQETQYF

J: TRBJ1-1
D: -
size: many
V: TRBV20-1
DNA: TGCAGTGCAACCTTTCCGAGGACGGGGTTGTCTGAAGCTTTCTTT
CDR3: CSATFPRTGLSEAFF

J: TRBJ2-3
D: -
size: few
V: TRBV7-2
DNA: TGTGCCAGCAGCAAAGGACAGCCTAGCACAGATACGCAGTATTTT
CDR3: CASSKGQPSTDTQYF

J: TRBJ2-7
D: -
size: -
V: TRBV6-5
DNA: TGTGTCAGCAGTGACCCCCCCCGGGTCAGCGACGAGCAGTACTTC
CDR3: CVSSDPPRVSDEQYF

J: TRBJ2-7
D: -
size: many
V: TRBV27
DNA: -
CDR3: CASSFGEGAYEQYF

J: TRBJ2-5
D: TRBD2
size: few
V: TRBV28
DNA: TGTGCCAGCATCCCTAGCGGGAGTGAGACCCAGTACTTC
CDR3: CASIPSGSETQYF

J: TRBJ1-1
D: -
size: -
V: TRBV4-1
DNA: TGCGCCAGCAGCCAAGATGAGGGTGTCACTGAAGCTTTCTTT
CDR3: CASSQDEGVTEAFF

J: TRBJ2-5
D: -
size: many
V: TRBV20-1
DNA: TGCAGTGCCCCGACCCAACAGAAAGAGACCCAGTACTTC
CDR3: CSAPTQQKETQYF

J: TRBJ2-7
D: TRBD2
size: few
V: TRBV7-2
DNA: TGTGCCAGCAGCTTAGCTCTAGCGGGAAGCTACGAGCAGTACTTC
CDR3: CASSLALAGSYEQYF

J: TRBJ2-3
D: -
size: -
V: TRBV25-1
DNA: TGTGCCAGCAGTGAATGGAGGTCGCCCACAGATACGCAGTATTTT
CDR3: CASSEWRSPTDTQYF

J: TRBJ2-2
D: -
size: many
V: TRBV15
DNA: TGTGCCACCAGCAGAGATCTCTCCCGGGACGGGGAGCTGTTTTTT
CDR3: CATSRDLSRDGELFF

J: TRBJ1-2
D: TRBD1
size: -
V: TRBV4-1
DNA: TGCGCCAGCAGACATGGGACAGGGCGGTATGGCTACACCTTC
CDR3: CASRHGTGRYGYTF

J: TRBJ2-1
D: -
size: -
V: TRBV4-3
DNA: TGCGCCAGCAGCCAAGGGGCGAAGACTATCCAGTTCTTC
CDR3: CASSQGAKTIQFF

J: TRBJ1-2
D: -
size: few
V: TRBV3-1
DNA: TGTGCCAGCAGCCAGACGGCAGACAATGGCTACACCTTC
CDR3: CASSQTADNGYTF

J: TRBJ2-2
D: TRBD2
size: few
V: TRBV5-1
DNA: TGCGCCAGCGCACCCAGGACTAGCGGGCTGAACACCGGGGAGCTGTTTTTT
CDR3: CASAPRTSGLNTGELFF